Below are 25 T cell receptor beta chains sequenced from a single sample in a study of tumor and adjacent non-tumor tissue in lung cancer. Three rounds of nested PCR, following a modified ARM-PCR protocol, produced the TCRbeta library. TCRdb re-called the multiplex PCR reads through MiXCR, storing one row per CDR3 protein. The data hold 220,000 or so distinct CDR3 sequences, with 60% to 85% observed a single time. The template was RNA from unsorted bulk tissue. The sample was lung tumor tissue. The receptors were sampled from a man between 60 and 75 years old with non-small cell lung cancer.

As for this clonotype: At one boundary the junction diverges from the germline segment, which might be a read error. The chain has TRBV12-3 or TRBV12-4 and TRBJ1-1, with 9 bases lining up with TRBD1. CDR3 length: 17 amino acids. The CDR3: CASSITTTGGINTEASF. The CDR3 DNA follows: TGTGCCAGCAGCATAACTACGACAGGGGGTATAAACACTGAAGCTTCCTTT.

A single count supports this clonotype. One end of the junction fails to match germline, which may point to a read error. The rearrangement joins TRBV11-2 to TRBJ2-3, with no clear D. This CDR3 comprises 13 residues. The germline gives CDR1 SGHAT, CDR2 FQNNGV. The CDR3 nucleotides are TGTGCCAGCAGCTTAGATCTCACAGATACTCAGAATTTT. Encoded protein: CASSLDLTDTQNF. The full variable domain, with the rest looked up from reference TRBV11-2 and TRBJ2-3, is EAGVAQSPRYKIIEKRQSVAFWCNPISGHATLYWYQQILGQGPKLLIQFQNNGVVDDSQLPKDRFSAERLKGVDSTLKIQPAKLEDSAVYLCASSLDLTDTQNFGPGTRLTVL.

CDR3 residues: CAWTGGDTGELFF. The DNA of the CDR3 is TGTGCCTGGACAGGGGGCGACACCGGGGAGCTGTTTTTT. The chain joins TRBV7-9 to TRBJ2-2; 11 nucleotides match TRBD1. The CDR3 is made up of 13 amino acids. V was pared by 11 bases and J by 3 bases, with 2 bases of the junction left unmatched. Germline V gives CDR1 SEHNR, CDR2 FQNEAQ (reference sequence).

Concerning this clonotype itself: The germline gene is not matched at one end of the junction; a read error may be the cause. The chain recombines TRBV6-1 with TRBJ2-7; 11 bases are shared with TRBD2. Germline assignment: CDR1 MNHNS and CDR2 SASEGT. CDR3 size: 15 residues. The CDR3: CASSESSGGSSEQYF. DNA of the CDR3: TGTGCCAGCAGTGAATCTAGCGGGGGGTCCTCCGAGCAGTACTTC.

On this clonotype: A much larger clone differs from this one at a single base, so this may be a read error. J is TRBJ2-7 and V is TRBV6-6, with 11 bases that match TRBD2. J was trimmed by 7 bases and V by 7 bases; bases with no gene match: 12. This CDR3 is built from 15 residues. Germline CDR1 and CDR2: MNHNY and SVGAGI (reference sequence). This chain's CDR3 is CASNLGLAGSGEQYF. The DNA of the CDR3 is TGTGCCAGCAATCTTGGACTAGCGGGCAGTGGGGAGCAGTACTTC.

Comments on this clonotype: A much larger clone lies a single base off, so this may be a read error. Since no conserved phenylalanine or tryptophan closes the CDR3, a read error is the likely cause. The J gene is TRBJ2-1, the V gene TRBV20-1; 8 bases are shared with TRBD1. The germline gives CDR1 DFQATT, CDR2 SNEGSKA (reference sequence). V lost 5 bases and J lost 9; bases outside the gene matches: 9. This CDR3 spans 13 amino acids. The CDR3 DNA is TGCAGTGCTGTCCTGACAGGGGTGGGTGAGCAGTTCTTG. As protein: CSAVLTGVGEQFL.

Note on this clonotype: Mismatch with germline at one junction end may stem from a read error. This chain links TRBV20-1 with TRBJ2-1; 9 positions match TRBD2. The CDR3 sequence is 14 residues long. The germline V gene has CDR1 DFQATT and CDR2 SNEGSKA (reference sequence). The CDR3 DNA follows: TGCAGTTCTCCTTCGACTAGCGGCTACGATGAGCAGTTCTTC. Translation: CSSPSTSGYDEQFF.

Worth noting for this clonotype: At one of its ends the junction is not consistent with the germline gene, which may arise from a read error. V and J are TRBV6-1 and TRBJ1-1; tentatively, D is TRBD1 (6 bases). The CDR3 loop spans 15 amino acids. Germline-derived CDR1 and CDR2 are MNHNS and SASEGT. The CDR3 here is CASSDGPGAGTEGFF. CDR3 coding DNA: TGTGCCAGCAGCGATGGGCCGGGGGCCGGAACCGAAGGTTTCTTT.

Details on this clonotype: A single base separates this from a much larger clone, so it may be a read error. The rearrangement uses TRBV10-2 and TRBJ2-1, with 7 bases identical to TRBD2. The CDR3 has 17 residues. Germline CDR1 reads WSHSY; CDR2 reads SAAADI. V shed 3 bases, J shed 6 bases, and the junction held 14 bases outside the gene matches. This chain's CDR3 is CASSDLLNGGGPNEQFF. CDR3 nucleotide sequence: TGCGCCAGCAGTGACCTGCTTAACGGGGGAGGGCCCAATGAGCAGTTCTTC.

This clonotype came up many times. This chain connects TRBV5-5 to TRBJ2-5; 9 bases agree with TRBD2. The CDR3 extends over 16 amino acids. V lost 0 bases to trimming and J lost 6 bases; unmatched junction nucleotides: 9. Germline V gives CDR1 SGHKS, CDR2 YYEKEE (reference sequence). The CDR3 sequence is CASSLGSGGLYQTQYF. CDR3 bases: TGTGCCAGCAGCTTGGGTAGCGGGGGATTATACCAGACCCAGTACTTC.

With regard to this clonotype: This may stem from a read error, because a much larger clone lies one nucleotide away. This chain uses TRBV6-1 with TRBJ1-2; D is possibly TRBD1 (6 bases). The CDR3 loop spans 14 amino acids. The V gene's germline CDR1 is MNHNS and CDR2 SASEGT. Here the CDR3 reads CTSSASGGDYGYTF. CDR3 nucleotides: TGTACCAGCAGTGCGTCCGGGGGCGACTATGGCTACACCTTC.

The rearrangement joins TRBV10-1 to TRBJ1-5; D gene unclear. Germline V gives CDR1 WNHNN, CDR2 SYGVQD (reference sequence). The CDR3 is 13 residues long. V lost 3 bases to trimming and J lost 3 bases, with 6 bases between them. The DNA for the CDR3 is TGCGCCAGCAGTGACGAACTCAATCAGCCCCAGCATTTT. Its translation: CASSDELNQPQHF.

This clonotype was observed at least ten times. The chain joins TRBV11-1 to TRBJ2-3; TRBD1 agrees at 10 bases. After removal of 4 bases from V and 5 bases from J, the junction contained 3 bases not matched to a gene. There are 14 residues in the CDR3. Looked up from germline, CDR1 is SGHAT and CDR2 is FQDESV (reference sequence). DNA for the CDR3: TGTGCCAGCAGCTACGGGACAGGGGAAGATACGCAGTATTTT. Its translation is CASSYGTGEDTQYF. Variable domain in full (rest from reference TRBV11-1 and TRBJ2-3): EAEVAQSPRYKITEKSQAVAFWCDPISGHATLYWYRQILGQGPELLVQFQDESVVDDSQLPKDRFSAERLKGVDSTLKIQPAELGDSAMYLCASSYGTGEDTQYFGPGTRLTVL.

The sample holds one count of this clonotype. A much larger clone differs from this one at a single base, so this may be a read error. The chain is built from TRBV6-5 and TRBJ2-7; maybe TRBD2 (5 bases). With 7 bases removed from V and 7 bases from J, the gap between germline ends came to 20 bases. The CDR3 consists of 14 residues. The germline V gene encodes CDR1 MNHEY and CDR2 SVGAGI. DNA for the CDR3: TGTGCCAGCACCAAGACTATGGATTCCGGGGAGCAGTACTTC. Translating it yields CASTKTMDSGEQYF.

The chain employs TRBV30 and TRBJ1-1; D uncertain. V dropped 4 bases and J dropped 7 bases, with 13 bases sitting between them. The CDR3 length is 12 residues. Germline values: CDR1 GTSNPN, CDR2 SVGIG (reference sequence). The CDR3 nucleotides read TGTGCCTGGAATGTTGTGTGGGGTGAAGCTTTCTTT. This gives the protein CAWNVVWGEAFF.

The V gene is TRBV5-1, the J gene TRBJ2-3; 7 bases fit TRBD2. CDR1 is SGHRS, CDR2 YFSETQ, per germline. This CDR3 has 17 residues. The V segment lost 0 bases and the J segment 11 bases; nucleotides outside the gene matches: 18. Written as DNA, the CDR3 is TGCGCCAGCAGCTTGGGGCGGGGGAGCGACCCCACAGACGGGCAGTATTTT. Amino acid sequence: CASSLGRGSDPTDGQYF.

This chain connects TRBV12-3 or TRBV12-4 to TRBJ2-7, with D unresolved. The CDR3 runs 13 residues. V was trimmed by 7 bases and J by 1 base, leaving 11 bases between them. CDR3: CASNFLGSYEQYF. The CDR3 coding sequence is TGTGCCAGCAATTTTCTAGGGTCCTACGAGCAGTACTTC.

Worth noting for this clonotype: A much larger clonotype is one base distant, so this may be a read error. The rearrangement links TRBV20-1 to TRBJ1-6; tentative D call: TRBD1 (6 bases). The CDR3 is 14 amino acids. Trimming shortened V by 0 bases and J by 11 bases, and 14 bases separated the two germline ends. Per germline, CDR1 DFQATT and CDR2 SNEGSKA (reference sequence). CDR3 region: CSARDVRTDPPLHF. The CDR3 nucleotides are TGCAGTGCTAGAGATGTGAGGACAGATCCACCCCTCCACTTT.

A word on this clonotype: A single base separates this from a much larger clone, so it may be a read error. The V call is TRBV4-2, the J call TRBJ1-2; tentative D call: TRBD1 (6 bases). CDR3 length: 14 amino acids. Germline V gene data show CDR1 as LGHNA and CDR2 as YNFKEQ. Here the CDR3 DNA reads TGTGCCAGCAGCCAGGAGACAGGAGGATATGACTACACCTTC. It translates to CASSQETGGYDYTF.

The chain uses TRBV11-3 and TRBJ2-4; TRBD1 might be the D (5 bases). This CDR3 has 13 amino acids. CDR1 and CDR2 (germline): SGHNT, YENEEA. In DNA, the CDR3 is TGTGACAGGAGCTGGATGGGTCAGGACATTCAGTACTTC. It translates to CDRSWMGQDIQYF.

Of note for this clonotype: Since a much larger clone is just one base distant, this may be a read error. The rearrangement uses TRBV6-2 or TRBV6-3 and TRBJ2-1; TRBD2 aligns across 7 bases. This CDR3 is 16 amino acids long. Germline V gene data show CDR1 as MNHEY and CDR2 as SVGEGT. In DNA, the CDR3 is TGTGCCAGCAGTACCCCCCGCGGGAGCTCCTACAAAGAGCAGTTCTTC. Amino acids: CASSTPRGSSYKEQFF.

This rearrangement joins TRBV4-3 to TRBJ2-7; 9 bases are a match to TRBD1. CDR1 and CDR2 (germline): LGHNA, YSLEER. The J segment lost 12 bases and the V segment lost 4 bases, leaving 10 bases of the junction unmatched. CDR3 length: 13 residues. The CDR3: CASSLDRGDRAYF. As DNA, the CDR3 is TGCGCCAGCAGCCTAGACCGCGGGGACAGGGCGTACTTC.

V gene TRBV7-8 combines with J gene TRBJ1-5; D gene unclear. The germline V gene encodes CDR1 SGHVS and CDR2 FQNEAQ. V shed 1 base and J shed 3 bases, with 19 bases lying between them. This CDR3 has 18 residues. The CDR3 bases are TGTGCCAGCAGCTTAGGAATTTTGAGGCGATCGAACAATCAGCCCCAGCATTTT. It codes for CASSLGILRRSNNQPQHF.

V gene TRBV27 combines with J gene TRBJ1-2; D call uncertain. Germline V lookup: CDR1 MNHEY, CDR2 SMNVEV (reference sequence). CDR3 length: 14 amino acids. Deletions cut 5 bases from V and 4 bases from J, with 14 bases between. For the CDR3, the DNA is TGTGCCAGCAGTCCCAGAACGCGGGTCTATGGCTACACCTTC. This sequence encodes CASSPRTRVYGYTF.

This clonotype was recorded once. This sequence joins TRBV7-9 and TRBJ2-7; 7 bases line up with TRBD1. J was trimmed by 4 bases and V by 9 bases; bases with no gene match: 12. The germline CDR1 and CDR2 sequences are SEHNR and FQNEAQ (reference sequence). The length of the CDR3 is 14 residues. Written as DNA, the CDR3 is TGTGCCAGTACCCCTGACAGGGCGAAGTACGAGCAGTACTTC. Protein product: CASTPDRAKYEQYF.